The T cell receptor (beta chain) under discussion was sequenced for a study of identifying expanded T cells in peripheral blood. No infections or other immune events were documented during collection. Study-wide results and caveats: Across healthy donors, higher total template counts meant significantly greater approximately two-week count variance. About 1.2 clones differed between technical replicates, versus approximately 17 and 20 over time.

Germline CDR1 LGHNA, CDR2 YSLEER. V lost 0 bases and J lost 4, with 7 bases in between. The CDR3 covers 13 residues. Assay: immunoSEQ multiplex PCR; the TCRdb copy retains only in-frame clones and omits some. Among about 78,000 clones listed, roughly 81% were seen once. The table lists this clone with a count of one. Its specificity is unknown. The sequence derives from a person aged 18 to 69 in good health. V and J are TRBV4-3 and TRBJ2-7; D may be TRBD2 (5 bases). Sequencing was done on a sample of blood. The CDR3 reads CASSQEEGYEQYF. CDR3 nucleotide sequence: TGCGCCAGCAGCCAAGAAGAGGGATACGAGCAGTACTTC.